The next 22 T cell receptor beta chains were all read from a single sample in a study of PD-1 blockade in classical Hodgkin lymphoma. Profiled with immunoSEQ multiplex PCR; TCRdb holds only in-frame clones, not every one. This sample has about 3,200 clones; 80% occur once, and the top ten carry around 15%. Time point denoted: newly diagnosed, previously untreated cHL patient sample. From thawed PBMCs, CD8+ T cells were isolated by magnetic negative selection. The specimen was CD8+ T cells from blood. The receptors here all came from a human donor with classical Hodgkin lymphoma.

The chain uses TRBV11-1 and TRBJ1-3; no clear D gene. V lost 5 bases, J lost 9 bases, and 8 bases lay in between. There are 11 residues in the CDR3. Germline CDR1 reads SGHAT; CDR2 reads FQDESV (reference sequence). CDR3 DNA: TGTGCCAGCAGCCGGTCTGGCACCATATATTTT. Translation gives CASSRSGTIYF.

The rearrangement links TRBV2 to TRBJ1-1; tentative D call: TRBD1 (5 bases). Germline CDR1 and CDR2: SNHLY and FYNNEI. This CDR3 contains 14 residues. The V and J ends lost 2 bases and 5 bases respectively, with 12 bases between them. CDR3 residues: CASSESGVWTEAFF. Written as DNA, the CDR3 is TGTGCCAGCAGTGAATCGGGGGTGTGGACTGAAGCTTTCTTT.

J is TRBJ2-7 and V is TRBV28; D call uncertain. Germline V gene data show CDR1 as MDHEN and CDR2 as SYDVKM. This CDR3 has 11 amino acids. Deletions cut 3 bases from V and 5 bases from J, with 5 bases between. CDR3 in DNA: TGTGCCAGCAGTTTTTTCAACGAGCAGTACTTC. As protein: CASSFFNEQYF.

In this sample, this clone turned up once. CDR3 in amino acids: CASSSPTSGRPYEQYF. In DNA, the CDR3 is TGTGCCAGCAGCTCCCCGACTAGCGGGAGGCCCTACGAGCAGTACTTC. This chain joins TRBV7-9 and TRBJ2-7, with 13 bases that match TRBD2. V was clipped by 4 bases and J by 2 bases; unmatched bases: 5. CDR1 is SEHNR and CDR2 is FQNEAQ in the germline V gene (reference sequence). The CDR3 contains 16 residues.

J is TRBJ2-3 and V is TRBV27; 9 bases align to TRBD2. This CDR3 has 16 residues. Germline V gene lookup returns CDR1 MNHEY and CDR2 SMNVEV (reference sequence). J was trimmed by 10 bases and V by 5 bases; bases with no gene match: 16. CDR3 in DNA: TGTGCCAGCAGTCCCGCGGGGGGGGCAGGGCTAGAGTCGCAGTATTTT. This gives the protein CASSPAGGAGLESQYF.

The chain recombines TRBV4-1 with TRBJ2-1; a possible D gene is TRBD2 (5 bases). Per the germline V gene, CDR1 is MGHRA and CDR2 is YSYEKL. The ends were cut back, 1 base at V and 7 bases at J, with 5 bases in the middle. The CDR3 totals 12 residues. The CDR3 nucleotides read TGCGCCAGCAGCCAAGGCGGGAATGAGCAGTTCTTC. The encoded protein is CASSQGGNEQFF.

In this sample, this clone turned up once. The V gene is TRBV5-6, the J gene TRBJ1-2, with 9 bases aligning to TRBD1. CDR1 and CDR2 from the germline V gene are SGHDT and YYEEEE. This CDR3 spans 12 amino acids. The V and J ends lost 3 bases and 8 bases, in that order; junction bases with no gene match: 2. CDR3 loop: CASSWDRVGYTF. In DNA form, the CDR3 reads TGTGCCAGCAGCTGGGACAGGGTAGGCTACACCTTC.

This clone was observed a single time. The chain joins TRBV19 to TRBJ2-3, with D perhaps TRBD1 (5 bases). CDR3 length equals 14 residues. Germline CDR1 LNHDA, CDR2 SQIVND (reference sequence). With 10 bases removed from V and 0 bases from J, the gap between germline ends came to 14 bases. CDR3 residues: CATKDTSSTDTQYF. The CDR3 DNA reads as TGTGCCACCAAGGACACCTCTAGCACAGATACGCAGTATTTT.

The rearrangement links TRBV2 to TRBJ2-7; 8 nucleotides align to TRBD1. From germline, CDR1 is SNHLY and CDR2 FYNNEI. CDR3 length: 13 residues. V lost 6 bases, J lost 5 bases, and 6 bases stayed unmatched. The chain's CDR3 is CASRLTGDNEQYF. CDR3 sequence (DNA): TGTGCCAGCAGGCTGACAGGGGATAACGAGCAGTACTTC.

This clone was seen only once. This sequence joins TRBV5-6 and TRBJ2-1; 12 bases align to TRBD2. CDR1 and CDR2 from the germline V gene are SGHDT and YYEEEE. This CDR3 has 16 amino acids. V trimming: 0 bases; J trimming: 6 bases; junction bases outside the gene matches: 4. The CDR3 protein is CASSLGLAGAGNEQFF. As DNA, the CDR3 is TGTGCCAGCAGCTTGGGACTAGCGGGAGCAGGCAATGAGCAGTTCTTC.

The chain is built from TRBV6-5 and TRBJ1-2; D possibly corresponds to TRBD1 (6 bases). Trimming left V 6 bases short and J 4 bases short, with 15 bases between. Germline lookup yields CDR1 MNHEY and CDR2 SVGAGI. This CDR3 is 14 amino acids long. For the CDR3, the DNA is TGTGCCAGCAGCGTACAGGGAGGGATCTATGGCTACACCTTC. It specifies CASSVQGGIYGYTF.

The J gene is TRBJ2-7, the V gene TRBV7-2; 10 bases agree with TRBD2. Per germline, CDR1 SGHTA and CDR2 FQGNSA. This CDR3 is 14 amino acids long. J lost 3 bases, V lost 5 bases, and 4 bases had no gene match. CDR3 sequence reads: CASSELAGDYEQYF. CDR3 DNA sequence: TGTGCCAGCAGCGAGCTAGCGGGAGACTACGAGCAGTACTTC.

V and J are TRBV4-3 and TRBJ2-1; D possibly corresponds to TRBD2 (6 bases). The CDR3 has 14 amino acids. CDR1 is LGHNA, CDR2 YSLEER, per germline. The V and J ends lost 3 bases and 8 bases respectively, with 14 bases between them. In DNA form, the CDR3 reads TGCGCCAGCAGCCAGGACCCTTGGGAGGATGAGCAGTTCTTC. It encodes CASSQDPWEDEQFF.

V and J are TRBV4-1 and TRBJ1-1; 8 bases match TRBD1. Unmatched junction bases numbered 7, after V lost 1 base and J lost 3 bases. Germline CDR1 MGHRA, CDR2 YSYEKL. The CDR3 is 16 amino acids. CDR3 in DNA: TGCGCCAGCAGCCAAGGACAGGGGAGGGGGGACACTGAAGCTTTCTTT. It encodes CASSQGQGRGDTEAFF.

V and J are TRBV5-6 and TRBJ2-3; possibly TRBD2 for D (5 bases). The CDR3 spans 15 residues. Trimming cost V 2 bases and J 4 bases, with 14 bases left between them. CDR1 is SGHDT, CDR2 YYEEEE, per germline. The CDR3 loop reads CASSFLVGAADTQYF. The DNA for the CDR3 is TGTGCCAGCAGCTTTCTAGTGGGAGCGGCAGATACGCAGTATTTT. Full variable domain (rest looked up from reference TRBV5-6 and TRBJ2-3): DAGVTQSPTHLIKTRGQQVTLRCSPKSGHDTVSWYQQALGQGPQFIFQYYEEEERQRGNFPDRFSGHQFPNYSSELNVNALLLGDSALYLCASSFLVGAADTQYFGPGTRLTVL.

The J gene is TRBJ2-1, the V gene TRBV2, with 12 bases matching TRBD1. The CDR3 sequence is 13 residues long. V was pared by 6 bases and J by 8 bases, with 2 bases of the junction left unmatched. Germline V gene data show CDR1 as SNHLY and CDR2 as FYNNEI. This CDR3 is CASSGTGGDEQFF. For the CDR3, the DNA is TGTGCCAGCAGCGGGACAGGGGGCGATGAGCAGTTCTTC.

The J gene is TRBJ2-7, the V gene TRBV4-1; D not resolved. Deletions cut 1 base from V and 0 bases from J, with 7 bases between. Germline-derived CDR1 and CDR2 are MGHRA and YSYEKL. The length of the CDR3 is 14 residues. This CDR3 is CASSQGSSSYEQYF. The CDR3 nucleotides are TGCGCCAGCAGCCAAGGGTCCAGCTCCTACGAGCAGTACTTC.

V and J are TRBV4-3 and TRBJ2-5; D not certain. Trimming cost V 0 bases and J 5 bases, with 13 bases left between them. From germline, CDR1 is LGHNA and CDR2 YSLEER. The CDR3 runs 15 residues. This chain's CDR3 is CASSQDAGPRETQYF. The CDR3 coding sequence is TGCGCCAGCAGCCAAGATGCAGGACCTCGGGAGACCCAGTACTTC.

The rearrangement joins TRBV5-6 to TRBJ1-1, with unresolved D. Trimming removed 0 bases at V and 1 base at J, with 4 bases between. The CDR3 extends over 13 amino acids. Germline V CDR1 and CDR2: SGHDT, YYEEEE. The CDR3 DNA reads TGTGCCAGCAGCTTGGAGGCGAACACTGAAGCTTTCTTT. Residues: CASSLEANTEAFF.

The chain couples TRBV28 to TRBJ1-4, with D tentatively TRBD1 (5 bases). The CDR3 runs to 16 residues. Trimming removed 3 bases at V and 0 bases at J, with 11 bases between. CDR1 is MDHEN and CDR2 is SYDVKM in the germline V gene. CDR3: CASSLGEHTTNEKLFF. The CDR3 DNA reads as TGTGCCAGCAGTTTGGGGGAGCATACAACTAATGAAAAACTGTTTTTT. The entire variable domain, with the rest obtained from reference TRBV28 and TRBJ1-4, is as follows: DVKVTQSSRYLVKRTGEKVFLECVQDMDHENMFWYRQDPGLGLRLIYFSYDVKMKEKGDIPEGYSVSREKKERFSLILESASTNQTSMYLCASSLGEHTTNEKLFFGSGTQLSVL.

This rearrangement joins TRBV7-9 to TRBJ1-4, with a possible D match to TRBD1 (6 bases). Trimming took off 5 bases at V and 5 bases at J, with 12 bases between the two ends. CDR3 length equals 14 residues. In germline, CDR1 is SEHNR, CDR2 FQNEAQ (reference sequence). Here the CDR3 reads CASSAQGINEKLFF. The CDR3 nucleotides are TGTGCCAGCAGCGCCCAGGGGATCAATGAAAAACTGTTTTTT.

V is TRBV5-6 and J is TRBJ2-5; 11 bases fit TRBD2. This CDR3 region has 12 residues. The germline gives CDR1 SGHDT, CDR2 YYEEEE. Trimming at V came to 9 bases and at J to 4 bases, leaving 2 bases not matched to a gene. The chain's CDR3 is CATGLAGETQYF. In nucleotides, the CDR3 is TGTGCCACCGGACTAGCGGGAGAGACCCAGTACTTC.